These T cell receptor beta chains were read from a single sample in a study of blood T cell repertoires in COVID-19. Generated by immunoSEQ multiplex PCR, the TCRdb table keeps only in-frame clones and is missing some. The sample has fewer than 60,000 clones, 65% to 85% seen once. Sequenced material: peripheral blood. These TCRs come from an elderly man with COVID-19, enrolled during active disease. Each CDR3 is given with its conserved first and last residue. A D gene is named only where the DNA matches it firmly. Clone size is stated in some rows and not others, as once, few, many or a class when expanded.

j_call cdr3_length v_call clone_size d_call cdr3_aa cdr3_nt
TRBJ2-1 15 TRBV7-2 - - CASSLVDSSYNEQFF TGTGCCAGCAGCTTAGTGGACTCGTCCTACAATGAGCAGTTCTTC
TRBJ2-7 15 TRBV7-9 few - CASSAALGTAGEQYF TGTGCCAGCAGCGCCGCCCTGGGGACAGCGGGCGAGCAGTACTTC
TRBJ1-2 14 TRBV24-1 - - CATSDSGRAYGYTF TGTGCCACCAGTGATTCAGGCCGTGCTTATGGCTACACCTTC
TRBJ2-4 13 TRBV7-2 - TRBD2 CASRPGGQNIQYF TGTGCCAGCAGACCGGGGGGGCAAAACATTCAGTACTTC
TRBJ2-7 15 TRBV28 - - CASSSTGLSSYEQYF TGTGCCAGCAGTTCGACAGGCCTTAGCTCCTACGAGCAGTACTTC
TRBJ2-1 11 TRBV6-5 - - CASSPYNEQFF TGTGCCAGCAGCCCATACAATGAGCAGTTCTTC
TRBJ1-5 14 TRBV9 once TRBD1 CASSIGQGNQPQHF TGTGCCAGCAGCATCGGACAGGGCAATCAGCCCCAGCATTTT
TRBJ2-2 19 TRBV10-1 - - CASSESTHPAQGDTGELFF TGCGCCAGCAGTGAGTCGACTCACCCCGCACAGGGAGACACCGGGGAGCTGTTTTTT
TRBJ1-1 14 TRBV11-2 - - CASHEKPGRFEAFF TGTGCCAGCCACGAAAAGCCGGGTCGTTTTGAAGCTTTCTTT
TRBJ1-6 15 TRBV19 - - CASRPRGADNSPLHF TGTGCCAGTAGGCCCCGCGGGGCTGATAATTCACCCCTCCACTTT
TRBJ2-2 16 TRBV4-1 - - CASSQDLRMNTGELFF TGCGCCAGCAGCCAAGACCTCAGGATGAACACCGGGGAGCTGTTTTTT
TRBJ2-7 13 TRBV29-1 - - CSVGGGSLYEQYF TGCAGCGTTGGAGGCGGGTCCCTCTACGAGCAGTACTTC
TRBJ1-2 16 TRBV19 - TRBD1 CASTTNTGTGGRGYTF TGTGCCAGTACCACGAACACCGGGACAGGGGGCAGGGGCTACACCTTC
TRBJ2-5 13 TRBV9 - - CASSVDPSGTQYF TGTGCCAGCAGCGTAGATCCCAGCGGGACCCAGTACTTC
TRBJ1-5 15 TRBV4-3 - - CASSQDSGVRQPQHF TGCGCCAGCAGCCAAGATTCGGGGGTTCGCCAGCCCCAGCATTTT
TRBJ1-6 14 TRBV3-1/TRBV3-2 - TRBD1 CASSLMDRGSPLHF TGTGCCAGCAGCCTTATGGACAGGGGTTCACCCCTCCACTTT
TRBJ2-3 17 TRBV18 - TRBD1 CASSLRTGAPEPDTQYF TGTGCCAGCTCCCTAAGGACAGGGGCTCCCGAGCCAGATACGCAGTATTTT
TRBJ2-1 11 TRBV6-5 - - CASSYRGEQFF TGTGCCAGCAGCTATAGAGGGGAGCAGTTCTTC
TRBJ2-5 13 TRBV28 - - CASSEMVEETQYF TGTGCCAGCAGTGAGATGGTAGAAGAGACCCAGTACTTC
TRBJ1-1 15 TRBV5-8 - - CASSSPGLAISEAFF TGTGCCAGCAGCTCTCCGGGACTCGCAATTTCTGAAGCTTTCTTT
TRBJ2-1 11 TRBV14 - - CASRRADEQFF TGTGCCAGCAGACGAGCGGACGAGCAGTTCTTC
TRBJ2-5 15 TRBV12-5 once TRBD2 CASGSGTTEWETQYF TGTGCTAGTGGTTCCGGGACTACGGAATGGGAGACCCAGTACTTC
TRBJ1-1 16 TRBV7-2 - - CASSLRSGYIETEAFF TGTGCCAGCAGCTTACGGTCAGGGTATATTGAAACTGAAGCTTTCTTT
TRBJ2-5 16 TRBV30 - TRBD2 CAWSVSGLAYGETQYF TGTGCCTGGAGTGTTTCGGGACTAGCGTACGGAGAGACCCAGTACTTC
TRBJ1-1 12 TRBV28 - TRBD1 CASQRGDRGAFF TGTGCCAGCCAAAGAGGGGACAGGGGGGCTTTCTTT
TRBJ1-2 15 TRBV19 - - CASSIRQISNYGYTF TGTGCCAGTAGTATCAGACAGATTTCTAACTATGGCTACACCTTC
TRBJ1-1 14 TRBV27 few TRBD1 CASSFLDRPTEAFF TGTGCCAGCAGTTTCCTGGACAGGCCGACTGAAGCTTTCTTT
TRBJ1-6 14 TRBV7-9 - TRBD1 CASSSGTGNSPLHF TGTGCCAGCAGCTCCGGGACAGGGAATTCACCCCTCCACTTT
TRBJ2-1 15 TRBV9 few TRBD2 CASSVESGSYNEQFF TGTGCCAGCAGCGTAGAAAGCGGGAGTTACAATGAGCAGTTCTTC
TRBJ1-3 16 TRBV9 - TRBD1 CASSGGTGGSGNTIYF TGTGCCAGCAGCGGGGGGACAGGGGGCTCTGGAAACACCATATATTTT
TRBJ2-1 15 TRBV19 - TRBD2 CASTPLAGGVNEQFF TGTGCCAGTACTCCTCTAGCGGGAGGTGTCAATGAGCAGTTCTTC
TRBJ1-2 13 TRBV12-3/TRBV12-4 - TRBD1 CASSADRGYGYTF TGTGCCAGCAGTGCGGACAGGGGTTATGGCTACACCTTC
TRBJ1-1 15 TRBV18 - TRBD1 CASSPQRQGDTEAFF TGTGCCAGCTCACCACAGCGACAGGGCGACACTGAAGCTTTCTTT
TRBJ1-1 15 TRBV28 - TRBD1 CASSAPGQGNTEAFF TGTGCCAGCAGTGCCCCCGGACAGGGGAACACTGAAGCTTTCTTT
TRBJ1-3 18 TRBV28 - - CASSLGGRPIIPGNTIYF TGTGCCAGCAGTTTGGGGGGGCGCCCTATAATTCCTGGAAACACCATATATTTT